These 8 T cell receptor beta chains came from one sample sequenced in a study of blood T cell repertoires in COVID-19. The assay was immunoSEQ multiplex PCR, and TCRdb's table has in-frame clones only and misses some. Of approximately 280,000 clones in the sample, around 89% were seen once. The sequenced sample consisted of peripheral blood. These receptors came from a man aged 35 to 55 with acute or convalescent COVID-19.

This clone was counted a few times. This chain joins TRBV12-3 or TRBV12-4 and TRBJ1-1, with 8 positions matching TRBD1. This CDR3 is 12 amino acids long. The trim removed 4 bases at V and 10 bases at J, leaving 5 bases unmatched. This CDR3 is CASSSGGYRAFF. CDR3 sequence (DNA): TGTGCCAGCAGTTCAGGGGGCTACAGAGCTTTCTTT.

The rearrangement links TRBV19 to TRBJ1-1, with 11 bases identical to TRBD1. Germline V CDR1 and CDR2: LNHDA, SQIVND (reference sequence). Unmatched junction bases numbered 12, after V lost 9 bases and J lost 6 bases. CDR3 length equals 15 residues. The CDR3 DNA follows: TGTGCCAGCGGACAGGGGGCTTCTCTAGGCCCTGAAGCTTTCTTT. It is translated as CASGQGASLGPEAFF. The full variable domain, in which reference TRBV19 and TRBJ1-1 provide the parts outside the CDR3, is DGGITQSPKYLFRKEGQNVTLSCEQNLNHDAMYWYRQDPGQGLRLIYYSQIVNDFQKGDIAEGYSVSREKKESFPLTVTSAQKNPTAFYLCASGQGASLGPEAFFGQGTRLTVV.

The genes are TRBV6-5 and TRBJ1-2; D perhaps matches TRBD1 (5 bases). Per germline, CDR1 MNHEY and CDR2 SVGAGI. Between the trimmed V and J ends, which lost 6 bases and 5 bases, there was a span of 10 bases. This CDR3 has 12 residues. The CDR3 DNA follows: TGTGCCAGCAGCCAGGGATTATATGGCTACACCTTC. Translated: CASSQGLYGYTF.

The rearrangement joins TRBV18 to TRBJ2-7, with a weak D call TRBD2 (5 bases). V shed 3 bases and J shed 6 bases, with 21 bases lying between them. The CDR3 loop spans 16 amino acids. The V gene's germline CDR1 is KGHSH and CDR2 LQKENI. The CDR3 coding sequence is TGTGCCAGCTCACCCGAGGGCAGCGCAAACGGGCGCGAGCAGTACTTC. Protein sequence: CASSPEGSANGREQYF.

The chain uses TRBV7-6 and TRBJ2-2; possible D gene TRBD2, 5 bases. The CDR3 runs to 13 residues. Deletions cut 2 bases from V and 5 bases from J, with 6 bases between. The germline V gene encodes CDR1 SGHVS and CDR2 FNYEAQ. This chain's CDR3 is CASSLSGTGELFF. CDR3 in DNA: TGTGCCAGCAGCTTATCGGGAACCGGGGAGCTGTTTTTT.

V gene TRBV5-6 combines with J gene TRBJ2-7; no firm D call. V shed 0 bases and J shed 7 bases, with 8 bases lying between them. Germline CDR1 SGHDT, CDR2 YYEEEE. The CDR3 has 12 amino acids. This chain's CDR3 is CASSLASREQYF. In DNA, the CDR3 is TGTGCCAGCAGCTTGGCCTCCAGGGAGCAGTACTTC.

V is TRBV19 and J is TRBJ1-5; 8 nucleotides agree with TRBD1. V was pared by 6 bases and J by 5 bases, with 12 bases of the junction left unmatched. The V gene's germline CDR1 is LNHDA and CDR2 SQIVND (reference sequence). The CDR3 is made up of 16 amino acids. CDR3 nucleotides: TGTGCCAGTAGATCAATTGACAGGGGAGAGCATCAGCCCCAGCATTTT. Amino acids: CASRSIDRGEHQPQHF.

This sequence joins TRBV10-3 and TRBJ1-5; D unclear. The V gene lost 2 bases and the J gene lost 6 bases, with 11 bases spanning the gap. The CDR3 runs to 14 residues. The germline V gene encodes CDR1 ENHRY and CDR2 SYGVKD. CDR3 protein: CAISEPNNGQPQHF. The CDR3 bases are TGTGCCATCAGTGAGCCGAATAACGGTCAGCCCCAGCATTTT.